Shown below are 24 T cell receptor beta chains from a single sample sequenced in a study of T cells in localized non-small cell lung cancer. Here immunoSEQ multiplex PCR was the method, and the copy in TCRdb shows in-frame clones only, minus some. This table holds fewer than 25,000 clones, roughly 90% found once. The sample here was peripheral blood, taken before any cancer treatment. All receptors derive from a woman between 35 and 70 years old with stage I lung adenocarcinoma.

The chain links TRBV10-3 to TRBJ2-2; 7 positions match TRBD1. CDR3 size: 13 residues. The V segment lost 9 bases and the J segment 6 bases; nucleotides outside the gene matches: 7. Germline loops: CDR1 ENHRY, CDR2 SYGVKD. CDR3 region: CAILKQGPGELFF. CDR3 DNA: TGTGCCATTCTAAAACAGGGGCCCGGGGAGCTGTTTTTT.

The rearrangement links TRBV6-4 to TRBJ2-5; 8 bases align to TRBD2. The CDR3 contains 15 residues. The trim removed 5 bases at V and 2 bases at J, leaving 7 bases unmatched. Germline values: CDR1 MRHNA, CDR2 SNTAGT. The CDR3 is CASSKNGGEQETQYF. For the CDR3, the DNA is TGTGCCAGCAGTAAGAACGGGGGGGAACAAGAGACCCAGTACTTC.

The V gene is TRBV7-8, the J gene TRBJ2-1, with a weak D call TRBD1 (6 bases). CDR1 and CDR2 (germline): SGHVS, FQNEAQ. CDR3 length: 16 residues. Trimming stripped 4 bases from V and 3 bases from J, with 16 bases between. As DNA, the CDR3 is TGTGCCAGCAGCTACCCCAGGGGATTAGGCTACAATGAGCAGTTCTTC. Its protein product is CASSYPRGLGYNEQFF.

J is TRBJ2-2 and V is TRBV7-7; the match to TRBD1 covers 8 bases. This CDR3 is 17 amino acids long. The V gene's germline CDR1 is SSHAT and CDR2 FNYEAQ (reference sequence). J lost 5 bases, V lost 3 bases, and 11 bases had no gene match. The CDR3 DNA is TGTGCCAGCAGCTTTAAGTATGGACAGGGAGGAACCGGGGAGCTGTTTTTT. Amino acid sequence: CASSFKYGQGGTGELFF.

CDR3 protein: CASSPTGGGTDTQYF. CDR3 coding DNA: TGTGCCAGCAGTCCCACCGGGGGGGGCACAGATACGCAGTATTTT. This chain joins TRBV2 and TRBJ2-3, with 8 bases matching TRBD2. CDR1 is SNHLY and CDR2 is FYNNEI in the germline V gene. Trimming took 5 bases from V and 1 from J; bases not matched to a gene: 5. The CDR3 has 15 residues.

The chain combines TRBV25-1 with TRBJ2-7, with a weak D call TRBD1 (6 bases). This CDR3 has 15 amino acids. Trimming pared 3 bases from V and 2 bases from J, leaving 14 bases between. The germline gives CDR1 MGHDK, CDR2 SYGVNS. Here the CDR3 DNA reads TGTGCCAGCAGTGACCTCGGACAGTCTGCCTACGAGCAGTACTTC. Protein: CASSDLGQSAYEQYF.

The CDR3 DNA reads as TGTGCCAGCAGTGACCCAGCGACGACCAATGAGCAGTTCTTC. It is translated as CASSDPATTNEQFF. V is TRBV2 and J is TRBJ2-1; the D is unclear. The germline V gene encodes CDR1 SNHLY and CDR2 FYNNEI. The CDR3 extends over 14 amino acids. V was shortened by 3 bases and J by 6 bases, with 12 bases between the two germline ends.

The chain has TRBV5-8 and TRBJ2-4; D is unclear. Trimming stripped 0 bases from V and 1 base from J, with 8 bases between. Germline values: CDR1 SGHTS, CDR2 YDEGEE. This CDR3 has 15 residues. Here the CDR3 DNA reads TGTGCCAGCAGCTTGGATACCTGGGCCAAAAACATTCAGTACTTC. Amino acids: CASSLDTWAKNIQYF.

CDR3 DNA sequence: TGTGCCAGCTCACCACCGGCCGGTGGGAGATATGGCTACACCTTC. Translating gives CASSPPAGGRYGYTF. The chain couples TRBV18 to TRBJ1-2; D is uncertain. CDR1 and CDR2 from the germline V gene are KGHSH and LQKENI. The CDR3 totals 15 residues. V dropped 0 bases and J dropped 5 bases, with 13 bases sitting between them. Full variable domain (rest looked up from reference TRBV18 and TRBJ1-2): NAGVMQNPRHLVRRRGQEARLRCSPMKGHSHVYWYRQLPEEGLKFMVYLQKENIIDESGMPKERFSAEFPKEGPSILRIQQVVRGDSAAYFCASSPPAGGRYGYTFGSGTRLTVV.

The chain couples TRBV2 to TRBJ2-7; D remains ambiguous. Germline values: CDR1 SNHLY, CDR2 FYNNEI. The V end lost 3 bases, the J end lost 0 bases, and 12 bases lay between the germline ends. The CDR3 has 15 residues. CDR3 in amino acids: CASSDMDRSSYEQYF. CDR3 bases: TGTGCCAGCAGTGATATGGACCGAAGCTCCTACGAGCAGTACTTC. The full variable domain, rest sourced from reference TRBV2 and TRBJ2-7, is EPEVTQTPSHQVTQMGQEVILRCVPISNHLYFYWYRQILGQKVEFLVSFYNNEISEKSEIFDDQFSVERPDGSNFTLKIRSTKLEDSAMYFCASSDMDRSSYEQYFGPGTRLTVT.

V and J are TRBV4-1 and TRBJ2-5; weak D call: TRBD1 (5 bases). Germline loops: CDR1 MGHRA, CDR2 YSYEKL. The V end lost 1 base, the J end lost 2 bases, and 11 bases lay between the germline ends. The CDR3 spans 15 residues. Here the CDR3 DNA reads TGCGCCAGCAGCCAAGCAGGGAATGGACAAGAGACCCAGTACTTC. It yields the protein CASSQAGNGQETQYF.

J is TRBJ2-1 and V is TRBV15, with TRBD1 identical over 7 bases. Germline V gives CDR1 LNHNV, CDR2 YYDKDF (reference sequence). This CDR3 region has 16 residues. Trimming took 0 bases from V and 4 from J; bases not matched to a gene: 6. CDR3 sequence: CATSREGRGRYNEQFF. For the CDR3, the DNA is TGTGCCACCAGCAGAGAGGGCAGGGGGAGATACAATGAGCAGTTCTTC. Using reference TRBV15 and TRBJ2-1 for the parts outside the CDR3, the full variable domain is DAMVIQNPRYQVTQFGKPVTLSCSQTLNHNVMYWYQQKSSQAPKLLFHYYDKDFNNEADTPDNFQSRRPNTSFCFLDIRSPGLGDTAMYLCATSREGRGRYNEQFFGPGTRLTVL.

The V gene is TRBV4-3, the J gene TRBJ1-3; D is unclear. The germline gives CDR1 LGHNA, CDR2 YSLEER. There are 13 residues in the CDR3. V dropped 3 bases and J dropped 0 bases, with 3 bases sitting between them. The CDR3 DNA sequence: TGCGCCAGCAGCCATCTCTCTGGAAACACCATATATTTT. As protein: CASSHLSGNTIYF.

CDR3 residues: CASRGQRGEETQYF. CDR3 nucleotide sequence: TGTGCCAGTCGAGGGCAGCGGGGGGAGGAGACCCAGTACTTC. J is TRBJ2-5 and V is TRBV19, with 9 bases lining up with TRBD2. The CDR3 totals 14 residues. V gave up 8 bases and J gave up 5 bases; unmatched junction bases: 9. Germline CDR1 and CDR2: LNHDA and SQIVND (reference sequence).

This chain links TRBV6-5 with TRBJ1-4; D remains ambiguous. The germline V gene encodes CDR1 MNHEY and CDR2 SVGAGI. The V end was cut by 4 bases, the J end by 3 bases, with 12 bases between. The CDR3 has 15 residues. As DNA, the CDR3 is TGTGCCAGCAGTTCAACATGGGAAGCTAATGAAAAACTGTTTTTT. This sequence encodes CASSSTWEANEKLFF.

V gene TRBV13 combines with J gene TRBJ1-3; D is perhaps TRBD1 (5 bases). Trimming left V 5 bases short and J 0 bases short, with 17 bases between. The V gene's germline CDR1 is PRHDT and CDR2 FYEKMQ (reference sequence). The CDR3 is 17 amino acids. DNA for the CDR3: TGTGCCAGCAGCCCACTTAGTTGGGGCGACTCTGGAAACACCATATATTTT. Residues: CASSPLSWGDSGNTIYF.

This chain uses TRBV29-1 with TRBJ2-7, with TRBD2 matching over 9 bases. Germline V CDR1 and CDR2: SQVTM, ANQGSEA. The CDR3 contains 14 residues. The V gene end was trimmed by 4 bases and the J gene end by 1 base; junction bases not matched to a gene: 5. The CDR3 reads CSVGGTSSSYEQYF. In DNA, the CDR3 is TGCAGCGTTGGGGGGACTAGCTCGTCCTACGAGCAGTACTTC.

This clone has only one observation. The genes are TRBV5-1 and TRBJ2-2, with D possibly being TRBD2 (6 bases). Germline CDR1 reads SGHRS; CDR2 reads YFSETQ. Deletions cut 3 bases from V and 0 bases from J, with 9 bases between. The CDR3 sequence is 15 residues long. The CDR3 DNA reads TGCGCCAGCAGCTGGGGACTGACGAACACCGGGGAGCTGTTTTTT. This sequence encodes CASSWGLTNTGELFF. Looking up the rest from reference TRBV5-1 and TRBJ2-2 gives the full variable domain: KAGVTQTPRYLIKTRGQQVTLSCSPISGHRSVSWYQQTPGQGLQFLFEYFSETQRNKGNFPGRFSGRQFSNSRSEMNVSTLELGDSALYLCASSWGLTNTGELFFGEGSRLTVL.

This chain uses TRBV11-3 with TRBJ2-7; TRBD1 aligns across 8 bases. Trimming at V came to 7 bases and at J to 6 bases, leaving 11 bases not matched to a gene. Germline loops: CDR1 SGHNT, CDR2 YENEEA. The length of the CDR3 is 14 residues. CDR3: CASTDRGSPGEQYF. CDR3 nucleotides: TGTGCCAGCACCGACAGGGGATCCCCGGGCGAGCAGTACTTC.

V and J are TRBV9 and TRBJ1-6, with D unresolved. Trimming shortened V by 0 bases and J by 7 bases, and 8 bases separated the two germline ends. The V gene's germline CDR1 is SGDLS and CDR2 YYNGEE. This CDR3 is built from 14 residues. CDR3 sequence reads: CASSVAESNSPLHF. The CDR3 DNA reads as TGTGCCAGCAGCGTAGCTGAAAGCAATTCACCCCTCCACTTT.

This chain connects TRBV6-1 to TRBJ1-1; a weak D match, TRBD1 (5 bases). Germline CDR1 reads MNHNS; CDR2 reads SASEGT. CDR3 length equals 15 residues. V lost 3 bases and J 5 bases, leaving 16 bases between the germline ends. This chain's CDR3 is CASSERAGKGTEAFF. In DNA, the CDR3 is TGTGCCAGCAGTGAGCGGGCAGGGAAAGGGACTGAAGCTTTCTTT.

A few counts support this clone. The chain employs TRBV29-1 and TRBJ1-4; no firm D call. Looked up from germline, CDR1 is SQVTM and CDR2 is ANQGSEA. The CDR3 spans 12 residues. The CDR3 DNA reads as TGCAGTGTCGGATGGACTAATGAAAAACTGTTTTTT. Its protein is CSVGWTNEKLFF.

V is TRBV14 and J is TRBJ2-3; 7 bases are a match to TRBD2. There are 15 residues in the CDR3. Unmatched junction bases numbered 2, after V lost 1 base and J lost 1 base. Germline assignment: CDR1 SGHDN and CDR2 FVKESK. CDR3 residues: CASSQGGGGTDTQYF. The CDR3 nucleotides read TGTGCCAGCAGCCAAGGGGGGGGTGGCACAGATACGCAGTATTTT.

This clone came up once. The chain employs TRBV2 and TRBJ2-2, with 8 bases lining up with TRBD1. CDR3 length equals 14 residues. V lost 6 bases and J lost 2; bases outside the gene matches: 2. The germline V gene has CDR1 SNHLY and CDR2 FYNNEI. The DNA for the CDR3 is TGTGCCAGCAGGGGACAGGTTAACACCGGGGAGCTGTTTTTT. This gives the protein CASRGQVNTGELFF.